What follows are 9 T cell receptor beta chains derived from one specimen sequenced in a study of regulatory T cells in long-lasting Graves disease. Arm-PCR with iRepertoire HTBI primers amplified the CDR3 regions for these TCR beta libraries. MiXCR, run by TCRdb on the multiplex PCR reads, gives a single entry per CDR3 protein. The sample records 430,000 or so distinct CDR3 sequences, around a fifth being singletons. Time point indicated: persistent/refractory GD, antithyroid drugs over 5 years with positive TRAb. PBMC RNA served as the TCR library source. The starting material was peripheral blood mononuclear cells (PBMCs), obtained when the disease was refractory, from a patient treated with antithyroid drugs. The receptors originated from a female donor with Graves disease.

The genes are TRBV7-2 and TRBJ2-1; the match to TRBD2 covers 11 bases. Germline lookup yields CDR1 SGHTA and CDR2 FQGNSA. Trimming took 3 bases from V and 6 from J; bases not matched to a gene: 7. The CDR3 loop spans 16 amino acids. CDR3 in amino acids: CASSFTSGSSGNEQFF. Here the CDR3 DNA reads TGTGCCAGCAGCTTCACTAGCGGGAGTTCGGGCAATGAGCAGTTCTTC.

V is TRBV12-3 or TRBV12-4 and J is TRBJ1-5; 8 nucleotides match TRBD1. This CDR3 region has 16 residues. With V trimmed by 5 bases and J by 4 bases, 10 bases remained unmatched. CDR3 DNA: TGTGCCAGCAGTAGAGCCGGGACAGGACTTAATCAGCCCCAGCATTTT. It yields the protein CASSRAGTGLNQPQHF.

The chain is built from TRBV6-2 or TRBV6-3 and TRBJ2-7; 8 bases align to TRBD2. The ends lost 5 bases at V and 6 bases at J; junction bases unmatched: 12. Germline-derived CDR1 and CDR2 are MNHEY and SVGEGT. This CDR3 spans 15 amino acids. The CDR3 nucleotides are TGTGCCAGCAGTCCCCCGGGACTAGAAGTCCTCGAGCAGTACTTC. It translates to CASSPPGLEVLEQYF.

This clonotype showed up many times. V and J are TRBV6-1 and TRBJ1-2; 8 positions match TRBD1. Per the germline V gene, CDR1 is MNHNS and CDR2 is SASEGT. The V segment lost 5 bases and the J segment 6 bases; nucleotides outside the gene matches: 5. CDR3 length: 13 residues. CDR3 protein: CASSTQGADGYTF. CDR3 coding DNA: TGTGCCAGCAGTACCCAGGGGGCGGATGGCTACACCTTC.

This clonotype was observed at least ten times. This chain connects TRBV28 to TRBJ2-7; 7 bases agree with TRBD2. In germline, CDR1 is MDHEN, CDR2 SYDVKM. The CDR3 loop spans 15 amino acids. With V trimmed by 5 bases and J by 2 bases, 9 bases remained unmatched. The CDR3 loop is CASSPLAEEAYEQYF. In nucleotides, the CDR3 is TGTGCCAGCAGTCCCCTAGCGGAAGAGGCCTACGAGCAGTACTTC.

This clonotype was counted at least ten times. The V gene is TRBV2, the J gene TRBJ2-7; D not resolved. CDR3 length equals 15 residues. Germline values: CDR1 SNHLY, CDR2 FYNNEI. Trimming shortened V by 2 bases and J by 3 bases, and 14 bases separated the two germline ends. The DNA for the CDR3 is TGTGCCAGCAGTGAATATAAGGGCAAAAGCTACGAGCAGTACTTC. Translating it yields CASSEYKGKSYEQYF.

Ten or more counts support this clonotype. The chain combines TRBV6-5 with TRBJ1-5; TRBD1 is a possible D gene (6 bases). V dropped 2 bases and J dropped 4 bases, with 12 bases sitting between them. This CDR3 is built from 15 residues. The germline V gene encodes CDR1 MNHEY and CDR2 SVGAGI. Here the CDR3 reads CASSYEEQGNQPQHF. The CDR3 nucleotides are TGTGCCAGCAGTTACGAAGAACAGGGAAATCAGCCCCAGCATTTT.

CDR3 amino acids: CSVEAGGLSYNEQFF. The CDR3 DNA follows: TGCAGCGTTGAAGCAGGGGGCCTTTCCTACAATGAGCAGTTCTTC. V usage is TRBV29-1 and J usage is TRBJ2-1, with TRBD1 identical over 8 bases. CDR1 SQVTM and CDR2 ANQGSEA come from the germline V gene. V trimming: 1 base; J trimming: 1 base; junction bases outside the gene matches: 3. This CDR3 has 15 residues.

The CDR3 DNA reads TGTGCCAGCAGGCACTCTTTAGCGGGAGCCGAGCAGTTCTTC. Its protein is CASRHSLAGAEQFF. The V and J genes are TRBV28 and TRBJ2-1; TRBD2 agrees at 9 bases. CDR1 and CDR2 (germline): MDHEN, SYDVKM. V was clipped by 6 bases and J by 10 bases; unmatched bases: 10. The CDR3 has 14 amino acids.